These 12 T cell receptor beta chains came from one sample sequenced in a study of human T cells and chemical hapten exposure (dated by TCRdb to 2020 to 2022). Explained via the paper, the time point label denotes: patch test 1, 2 weeks after DPC sensitization. In light of the paper, this sample's treatment or condition label describes: therapeutic diphenylcyclopropenone sensitization with weekly scalp DPC. The library was produced with RACE. Sequencing took place on a NextSeq 500. The public reads were reanalyzed by TCRdb: fastp trimming at Q25, MiXCR alignment, in-frame beta chains only. CDR3 protein sequences are deduplicated, and each keeps its most common genes and DNA. This sample is represented by roughly 82,000 distinct CDR3 sequences; 12% of them were singletons. The biggest ten clones account for approximately 3.7% of the sample. Sequenced here: whole blood, sampled in connection with sensitization to the hapten diphenylcyclopropenone (DPC). The source is a woman aged 60-75 years with alopecia areata. Some clones in this sample may be carry-over from other donors' samples.

This clonotype was observed a handful of times. The chain joins TRBV12-3 or TRBV12-4 to TRBJ1-5; 8 nucleotides line up with TRBD1. The ends lost 6 bases at V and 7 bases at J; junction bases unmatched: 8. There are 14 residues in the CDR3. The CDR3 DNA follows: TGTGCCAGCAGCATGACAGGGGATCTGCAGCCCCAGCATTTT. It is translated as CASSMTGDLQPQHF.

In this sample, this clonotype turned up a few times. V and J are TRBV21-1 and TRBJ2-1; the D call of TRBD1 is as the table states it, not checked on the DNA. TRBV21-1 is a known pseudogene. The CDR3 totals 13 residues. The CDR3 DNA reads as TGTGCCAGCTTCCCCCGGGCCCACAATGAGCAGTTCTTC. Encoded protein: CASFPRAHNEQFF.

This sequence joins TRBV25-1 and TRBJ1-2; no clear D gene. This CDR3 region has 13 residues. V lost 4 bases and J 7 bases, leaving 13 bases between the germline ends. The germline CDR1 and CDR2 sequences are MGHDK and SYGVNS. The CDR3 loop reads CASSAPGRSGYTF. As DNA, the CDR3 is TGTGCCAGCAGTGCTCCGGGAAGGTCTGGCTACACCTTC.

The rearrangement uses TRBV27 and TRBJ2-5, with 9 bases identical to TRBD2. This CDR3 is 15 amino acids long. The trim removed 3 bases at V and 5 bases at J, leaving 7 bases unmatched. CDR1 is MNHEY and CDR2 is SMNVEV in the germline V gene (reference sequence). For the CDR3, the DNA is TGTGCCAGCAGTTTTCTAAGCGGGGGGTCCGAGACCCAGTACTTC. Protein: CASSFLSGGSETQYF.

This clonotype has just one count. This clone may be a read error of a much larger clone one base away. The chain employs TRBV24-1 and TRBJ2-3; D may be TRBD1 (5 bases). This CDR3 region has 12 residues. The V gene lost 3 bases and the J gene lost 8 bases, with 8 bases spanning the gap. Germline lookup yields CDR1 KGHDR and CDR2 SFDVKD. The CDR3 region is CATSDMQGTQYF. The CDR3 nucleotides read TGTGCCACCAGTGATATGCAGGGTACGCAGTATTTT.

This clonotype was seen ten or more times. J is TRBJ1-5 and V is TRBV2; D perhaps matches TRBD1 (6 bases). The CDR3 sequence is 13 residues long. CDR1 SNHLY and CDR2 FYNNEI come from the germline V gene. V lost 6 bases to trimming and J lost 6 bases, with 12 bases between them. CDR3 protein: CASREQGSQPQHF. The CDR3 region has the DNA TGTGCCAGCAGGGAACAGGGCTCTCAGCCCCAGCATTTT.

Details on this clonotype: Just one base apart from a much larger clone, this may be a read error. No conserved phenylalanine or tryptophan ends this CDR3, so it is likely a read error. The rearrangement joins TRBV12-3 or TRBV12-4 to TRBJ1-2; 10 nucleotides agree with TRBD1. V gave up 6 bases and J gave up 3 bases; unmatched junction bases: 7. The CDR3 sequence is 15 residues long. CDR3: CASRETGGFDYGYTY. The DNA of the CDR3 is TGTGCCAGCAGAGAGACAGGGGGCTTCGACTATGGCTACACCTAC.

This clonotype has a count of ten or more. The J gene is TRBJ2-1, the V gene TRBV5-1; 10 nucleotides align to TRBD2. CDR3 length: 16 amino acids. The J segment lost 2 bases and the V segment lost 4 bases, leaving 6 bases of the junction unmatched. Germline V gives CDR1 SGHRS, CDR2 YFSETQ. The CDR3 loop is CASSPASGSAYNEQFF. The DNA of the CDR3 is TGCGCCAGCAGCCCCGCTAGCGGGAGCGCCTACAATGAGCAGTTCTTC. Filled out from reference TRBV5-1 and TRBJ2-1, the complete variable domain reads KAGVTQTPRYLIKTRGQQVTLSCSPISGHRSVSWYQQTPGQGLQFLFEYFSETQRNKGNFPGRFSGRQFSNSRSEMNVSTLELGDSALYLCASSPASGSAYNEQFFGPGTRLTVL.

The V and J genes are TRBV10-2 and TRBJ1-1; D is perhaps TRBD1 (6 bases). Germline V gene lookup returns CDR1 WSHSY and CDR2 SAAADI. The CDR3 sequence is 16 residues long. Deletions cut 7 bases from V and 6 bases from J, with 24 bases between. In DNA form, the CDR3 reads TGCGCCAGCAAAACGCCCCGGGACAACAAGATTCCTGAAGCTTTCTTT. Its protein product is CASKTPRDNKIPEAFF.

J is TRBJ2-1 and V is TRBV28; D unresolved. The CDR3 is 12 residues long. From germline, CDR1 is MDHEN and CDR2 SYDVKM. V lost 8 bases and J 1 base, leaving 6 bases between the germline ends. The CDR3 region has the DNA TGTGCCAGCGTCGGGTCCTACAATGAGCAGTTCTTC. It yields the protein CASVGSYNEQFF.

In this sample, this clonotype turned up many times. The V call is TRBV2, the J call TRBJ2-4; D possibly uses TRBD1 or TRBD2 (6 bases each). The CDR3 has 14 residues. Germline lookup yields CDR1 SNHLY and CDR2 FYNNEI. V was pared by 4 bases and J by 8 bases, with 15 bases between. CDR3 sequence reads: CASSVQGLPDIQYF. The CDR3 bases are TGTGCCAGCAGTGTACAGGGACTCCCAGACATTCAGTACTTC. Full variable domain (outside the CDR3, taken from reference TRBV2 and TRBJ2-4): EPEVTQTPSHQVTQMGQEVILRCVPISNHLYFYWYRQILGQKVEFLVSFYNNEISEKSEIFDDQFSVERPDGSNFTLKIRSTKLEDSAMYFCASSVQGLPDIQYFGAGTRLSVL.

The chain combines TRBV12-3 or TRBV12-4 with TRBJ2-2; TRBD2 aligns across 14 bases. With 5 bases clipped from V and 8 bases from J, the junction kept 13 bases outside the gene matches. This CDR3 region has 18 residues. In DNA, the CDR3 is TGTGCCAGCAGTCCCACTCTGGGACTAGCGGGGGCCATTGGGGAGCTGTTTTTT. Amino acid sequence: CASSPTLGLAGAIGELFF.